One and the same sample provided the 15 T cell receptor beta chains below, sequenced in a study of cytomegalovirus exposure and HLA in healthy donors. The study ran its PCR with 60 Vbeta and 13 Jbeta primers. The repertoire was sequenced with immunoSEQ multiplex PCR; TCRdb's copy has only in-frame clones and lacks some. Here the sample spans 150,000 or so clones, more than 70% being singletons. The sequenced sample consisted of PBMCs. The source of these receptors is a woman in her thirties or forties in good health and CMV-seropositive.

The rearrangement joins TRBV27 to TRBJ2-7, with 11 nucleotides matching TRBD1. The V gene's germline CDR1 is MNHEY and CDR2 SMNVEV (reference sequence). The CDR3 consists of 15 residues. J gave up 5 bases and V 7 bases, and 10 bases lay outside the gene matches. CDR3 DNA sequence: TGTGCCAGCACCATGGTCGGGACAGGGGGGGACGAGCAGTACTTC. This sequence encodes CASTMVGTGGDEQYF.

The chain uses TRBV21-1 and TRBJ2-7; whether TRBD2, the table's D call, matches the DNA was not checked. TRBV21-1 is listed as a pseudogene. The CDR3 extends over 14 amino acids. The CDR3 DNA sequence: TGTGCCAGCAGCAAGGGCTCGGGAGTTGAAGAGCAGTACTTC. It specifies CASSKGSGVEEQYF.

As regards this clone: One junction end disagrees with the germline gene, perhaps due to a read error. The CDR3 bases are TGTGCTAGCAGCAAGACTAGAGCTAGCACAGATACGCAGTATTTT. Translated, it gives CASSKTRASTDTQYF. V is TRBV7-7 and J is TRBJ2-3; tentatively, D is TRBD2 (6 bases). Germline V gene data show CDR1 as SSHAT and CDR2 as FNYEAQ (reference sequence). The CDR3 covers 15 residues.

J is TRBJ2-4 and V is TRBV13; 8 nucleotides match TRBD2. V gave up 5 bases and J gave up 1 base; unmatched junction bases: 7. CDR3 length: 16 residues. Germline V lookup: CDR1 PRHDT, CDR2 FYEKMQ (reference sequence). The CDR3 DNA reads as TGTGCCAGCAGCCGATTTAGCGGGACCGCCAAAAACATTCAGTACTTC. As protein: CASSRFSGTAKNIQYF.

The chain carries TRBV19 and TRBJ2-4, with 10 positions matching TRBD2. The CDR3 is 20 amino acids. V lost 5 bases to trimming and J lost 0 bases; unmatched junction nucleotides: 16. The germline V gene encodes CDR1 LNHDA and CDR2 SQIVND (reference sequence). CDR3 nucleotide sequence: TGTGCCAGTAGTCCCCACCGAGCGGGAGGGGGAGGATTAGCCAAAAACATTCAGTACTTC. This codes for CASSPHRAGGGGLAKNIQYF.

The chain carries TRBV30 and TRBJ2-7; D not resolved. Between the trimmed V and J ends, which lost 2 bases and 10 bases, there was a span of 18 bases. From germline, CDR1 is GTSNPN and CDR2 SVGIG (reference sequence). CDR3 length: 13 residues. In DNA form, the CDR3 reads TGTGCCTGGAGTCATACCCCAAGCCCCGTCCAGTACTTC. Translation gives CAWSHTPSPVQYF.

This clone appeared once. This chain connects TRBV5-4 to TRBJ2-1; a weak D match, TRBD1 (5 bases). The CDR3 is made up of 15 amino acids. Trimming left V 0 bases short and J 9 bases short, with 16 bases between. Germline V gene sequence: CDR1 SGHNT, CDR2 YYREEE (reference sequence). The CDR3 reads CASSLEGSGSREQFF. The DNA of the CDR3 is TGTGCCAGCAGCTTGGAGGGGTCAGGGTCTCGTGAGCAGTTCTTC.

V is TRBV5-1 and J is TRBJ2-5; D call uncertain. The CDR3 length is 13 residues. Trimming cost V 1 base and J 2 bases, with 6 bases left between them. Germline V gene sequence: CDR1 SGHRS, CDR2 YFSETQ. CDR3 bases: TGCGCCAGCAGCTTGTGGCAGCAAGAGACCCAGTACTTC. Translating gives CASSLWQQETQYF. Combining the CDR3 with reference TRBV5-1 and TRBJ2-5 gives the whole variable domain KAGVTQTPRYLIKTRGQQVTLSCSPISGHRSVSWYQQTPGQGLQFLFEYFSETQRNKGNFPGRFSGRQFSNSRSEMNVSTLELGDSALYLCASSLWQQETQYFGPGTRLLVL.

V is TRBV1 and J is TRBJ2-7; the table names TRBD2, a call not compared with the DNA. TRBV1 is classified as a pseudogene. The CDR3 has 14 amino acids. The CDR3 sequence is CTSSRTTRIHEQYF. The CDR3, as DNA: TGCACCAGCAGTCGAACCACTAGAATCCACGAGCAGTACTTC.

The rearrangement joins TRBV7-8 to TRBJ2-5; TRBD1 is a possible D gene (6 bases). Trimming took 1 base from V and 7 from J, leaving 13 bases between them. The V gene's germline CDR1 is SGHVS and CDR2 FQNEAQ. The CDR3 runs 14 residues. CDR3 region: CASSLGDNRGTQYF. The DNA for the CDR3 is TGTGCCAGCAGCTTAGGGGACAATCGGGGGACCCAGTACTTC.

The chain couples TRBV9 to TRBJ2-3; perhaps TRBD1 as D (7 bases). Per germline, CDR1 SGDLS and CDR2 YYNGEE. V lost 4 bases, J lost 10 bases, and 16 bases lay in between. CDR3 length equals 13 residues. The CDR3 reads CASSLDQGGPQYF. The CDR3 DNA is TGTGCCAGCAGCTTGGACCAGGGGGGCCCGCAGTATTTT.

The chain combines TRBV5-6 with TRBJ2-1; 15 nucleotides agree with TRBD2. CDR1 and CDR2 from the germline V gene are SGHDT and YYEEEE. This CDR3 region has 16 residues. The V gene end was trimmed by 2 bases and the J gene end by 10 bases; junction bases not matched to a gene: 7. The CDR3 DNA reads as TGTGCCAGCAGCTTACCGGGACTAGCGGGAGGAGGCGAGCAGTTCTTC. Its translation is CASSLPGLAGGGEQFF.

This rearrangement joins TRBV13 to TRBJ1-1; D gene ambiguous. CDR3 size: 13 residues. Germline CDR1 reads PRHDT; CDR2 reads FYEKMQ (reference sequence). Trimming left V 2 bases short and J 4 bases short, with 8 bases between. In nucleotides, the CDR3 is TGTGCCAGCAGCTTAAGGAGTGGCACTGAAGCTTTCTTT. Translating gives CASSLRSGTEAFF.

The chain couples TRBV11-3 to TRBJ2-1; 12 nucleotides agree with TRBD2. The V and J ends lost 3 bases and 6 bases, in that order; junction bases with no gene match: 3. The CDR3 runs 15 residues. In germline, CDR1 is SGHNT, CDR2 YENEEA. CDR3 amino acids: CASSFRLAGANEQFF. The CDR3 DNA sequence: TGTGCCAGCAGCTTCCGACTAGCGGGAGCCAATGAGCAGTTCTTC.

The chain is built from TRBV27 and TRBJ2-7; TRBD2 matches 10 bases. The CDR3 is 16 amino acids. The ends lost 0 bases at V and 6 bases at J; junction bases unmatched: 8. Germline CDR1 MNHEY, CDR2 SMNVEV (reference sequence). The CDR3 DNA reads as TGTGCCAGCAGTTTATCGGGGCTAGCGGGAGTACGCGAGCAGTACTTC. Translation gives CASSLSGLAGVREQYF.